The rows below give T cell receptor beta chains drawn from one sample of a study of cytomegalovirus exposure and HLA in healthy donors. TCRdb keeps only in-frame clones here, not all; method: immunoSEQ multiplex PCR. Of fewer than 200,000 clones listed, roughly 80% are singletons. Input material: PBMCs. The origin of the receptors is a woman aged 50 to 65 in good health and CMV-seropositive. The conserved cysteine and the conserved F or W are not part of the CDR3 here. Fields, in order: CDR3 length, V gene, J gene, CDR3 protein.

12	TRBV18	TRBJ1-4	ASSPGGAVEKLF
12	TRBV29-1	TRBJ2-5	SVSLLSKGETQY
16	TRBV28	TRBJ1-1	ASSSGFKDFRKGTEAF
13	TRBV19	TRBJ2-2	ASSVSGVNTGELF
14	TRBV4-2	TRBJ2-7	ASSQENAGSSYEQY
13	TRBV10-1	TRBJ2-7	ASSEIRRVSYEQY
13	TRBV28	TRBJ2-3	ASSLAGGPGNTQY
11	TRBV15	TRBJ2-2	ATGSTDTGELF
12	TRBV7-3	TRBJ1-1	ASDKGQEDFEAF
12	TRBV6-5	TRBJ1-1	ASSYSRGSTEAF
13	TRBV7-9	TRBJ1-1	ASSEAGTGHTEAF
13	TRBV29-1	TRBJ2-5	SVVPNRQGPETQY
14	TRBV5-4	TRBJ1-2	ASSPGQGLGPYGYT
12	TRBV7-9	TRBJ2-7	ASSLNRRGDEQY
11	TRBV6-5	TRBJ2-4	ASRNRGHGIQY
12	TRBV9	TRBJ1-1	ASSVSGADTEAF
14	TRBV5-4	TRBJ2-2	ASSSDTSGIVGELF
12	TRBV11-3	TRBJ1-1	ASSLGAANTEAF
13	TRBV9	TRBJ2-7	ASSVASGVIYEQY
11	TRBV25-1	TRBJ1-2	ASTGQGNYGYT
12	TRBV7-8	TRBJ1-3	ASSFRGAGNTIY
13	TRBV7-6	TRBJ2-3	ASSVGGGSTDTQY
13	TRBV6-6	TRBJ2-3	ASSYRLAGGDTQY
15	TRBV5-1	TRBJ1-1	ASSLAGLGRGGTEAF
12	TRBV7-3	TRBJ2-2	ASRSSGNTGELF
8	TRBV20-1	TRBJ1-2	SSRSYGYT
15	TRBV19	TRBJ2-5	ASSHDRGMIVRETQY
11	TRBV29-1	TRBJ1-4	SVPDDRAEKLF
14	TRBV5-4	TRBJ2-2	ASSSWASGRVLELF
12	TRBV9	TRBJ2-5	ASSPGQAQETQY
15	TRBV4-3	TRBJ1-5	ASSRHKQGDSNQPQH
14	TRBV15	TRBJ2-5	ATSRARMGVAETQY
13	TRBV5-8	TRBJ1-5	ASSLQGARNQPQH
13	TRBV7-6	TRBJ2-3	ASSLAGAVTDTQY
12	TRBV10-3	TRBJ2-1	AINSLAGGNEQF
9	TRBV6-6	TRBJ2-5	ASSRQETQY
13	TRBV5-1	TRBJ2-7	ASSLDRGRGYEQY
12	TRBV28	TRBJ1-1	ASSFPGENTEAF
15	TRBV21-1	TRBJ2-6	ASKGTGGFAGANVLT
11	TRBV5-1	TRBJ2-1	ASSREAPDEQF
16	TRBV4-1	TRBJ2-5	ASSQGESSVASMKTQY
9	TRBV7-9	TRBJ2-7	SSSPPGVQY
13	TRBV5-5	TRBJ2-4	ASSLATGGGNIQY
14	TRBV4-3	TRBJ1-5	ASSQDLTGGGQPQH
14	TRBV9	TRBJ2-2	ASSVGPGFDTGELF
11	TRBV6-4	TRBJ1-1	ASGKTVNTEAF
11	TRBV4-3	TRBJ2-5	ASSPRPGETQY
12	TRBV6-1	TRBJ1-2	ASSPGDSSYGYT